The entry below gives a single TCR beta chain sequence along with its context. Antigen: not known. Measured with immunoSEQ multiplex PCR; TCRdb has only the in-frame clones, and not every one. The table records approximately 82,000 clones, approximately 85% of them present only once. The sample originates from a study of a mutant IDH1 vaccine in newly diagnosed glioma. Overall study context: The patients were given eight vaccinations, one each in weeks 1, 3, 5, 7, 11, 15, 19 and 23. Vaccines were begun 4-6 weeks after radiotherapy alone, or with temozolomide cycles. Study-wide points: Pseudoprogression looked unconnected to shifts in top peripheral T cell clonotypes.

Time point indicated: week 23, last vaccination. Doses comprised 300 ug of mutant IDH1 20-mer peptide each, plus topical imiquimod. Germline lookup yields CDR1 MGHRA and CDR2 YSYEKL. Trimming removed 2 bases from V and 7 bases from J, with 15 bases in between. There are 14 residues in the CDR3. This receptor was identified in a woman between 45 and 60 years old with glioma. The gene calls are TRBV4-1 and TRBJ2-7; no reliable D call. The material sequenced was PBMCs, taken from a glioma patient whose treatment included an IDH1 peptide vaccine. CDR3 residues: CASSQYSPLGEQYF. CDR3 DNA sequence: TGCGCCAGCAGCCAATATTCACCCTTGGGGGAGCAGTACTTC.